The clone carrying this T cell receptor (beta chain) was detected only a few times. The antigen remains unidentified. Trimming cost V 3 bases and J 0 bases, with 7 bases left between them. Germline V lookup: CDR1 SGHKS, CDR2 YYEKEE (reference sequence). The CDR3 is 15 amino acids. These data originate in a study of T cells in localized non-small cell lung cancer. Study results and limitations: Compared with tumor, uninvolved adjacent lung displayed greater T cell clonality, ranking highest overall.

TCRdb's copy holds only in-frame clones and misses some; the assay was immunoSEQ multiplex PCR. The sample comprises approximately 14,000 clones, roughly 84% of which are singletons, and over 4% rests with the top ten. Sequencing used peripheral blood, obtained before any cancer treatment. V and J are TRBV5-5 and TRBJ1-6, with D unclear. The receptor was isolated from a female donor of 60 years or more with stage I squamous cell lung carcinoma. The chain's CDR3 is CASSSQSSYNSPLHF. The CDR3 DNA is TGTGCCAGCAGCTCACAGAGCTCCTATAATTCACCCCTCCACTTT.